The 31 T cell receptor beta chains reported below all come from one sample, sequenced in a study of blood T cell repertoires in COVID-19. Only in-frame clones appear in the TCRdb table, and some are missing; sequencing was by immunoSEQ multiplex PCR. This sample has 70,000 to 100,000 clones; approximately 90% occur once, and the top ten carry roughly 5%. Sequenced material: peripheral blood. The receptors originated from an elderly woman with active COVID-19.

The rearrangement uses TRBV28 and TRBJ2-5; TRBD2 matches 11 bases. The CDR3 contains 15 residues. V lost 3 bases and J lost 4; bases outside the gene matches: 4. Per the germline V gene, CDR1 is MDHEN and CDR2 is SYDVKM. CDR3 in amino acids: CASSLTSGITETQYF. Written as DNA, the CDR3 is TGTGCCAGCAGTTTGACTAGCGGGATAACAGAGACCCAGTACTTC.

The V gene is TRBV6-5, the J gene TRBJ2-7, with 8 bases that match TRBD1. The CDR3 extends over 15 amino acids. Germline loops: CDR1 MNHEY, CDR2 SVGAGI. V was clipped by 2 bases and J by 5 bases; unmatched bases: 8. The CDR3 region is CASSYLSQGAHEQYF. The CDR3 nucleotides read TGTGCCAGCAGTTACCTTAGTCAGGGGGCCCACGAGCAGTACTTC.

J is TRBJ2-3 and V is TRBV7-6; possible D gene TRBD2, 6 bases. Trimming removed 2 bases at V and 0 bases at J, with 15 bases between. The CDR3 is made up of 17 amino acids. Looked up from germline, CDR1 is SGHVS and CDR2 is FNYEAQ. Written as DNA, the CDR3 is TGTGCCAGCAGCTTATCCTCTCAGCGGGCTAGCACAGATACGCAGTATTTT. The encoded protein is CASSLSSQRASTDTQYF. The full variable domain, its missing parts supplied by reference TRBV7-6 and TRBJ2-3, is GAGVSQSPRYKVTKRGQDVALRCDPISGHVSLYWYRQALGQGPEFLTYFNYEAQQDKSGLPNDRFSAERPEGSISTLTIQRTEQRDSAMYRCASSLSSQRASTDTQYFGPGTRLTVL.

The chain uses TRBV10-3 and TRBJ2-1; TRBD2 agrees at 9 bases. CDR3 length equals 16 residues. V trimming: 6 bases; J trimming: 5 bases; junction bases outside the gene matches: 11. In germline, CDR1 is ENHRY, CDR2 SYGVKD. CDR3 sequence: CAISVGTGTSNNEQFF. The CDR3 DNA reads as TGTGCCATCAGCGTTGGAACCGGGACTAGCAACAATGAGCAGTTCTTC.

The V call is TRBV7-3, the J call TRBJ2-1, with unresolved D. V lost 5 bases to trimming and J lost 5 bases, with 13 bases between them. Germline V gives CDR1 SGHTA, CDR2 FQGTGA. This CDR3 has 14 residues. CDR3 sequence (DNA): TGTGCCAGCAGCCCCTCCCGGGTCGACAATGAGCAGTTCTTC. Its translation: CASSPSRVDNEQFF.

The V gene is TRBV19, the J gene TRBJ1-6, with D uncertain. The CDR3 has 15 residues. CDR1 and CDR2 (germline): LNHDA, SQIVND (reference sequence). Trimming stripped 3 bases from V and 7 bases from J, with 13 bases between. CDR3 DNA sequence: TGTGCCAGTAGTATTCGGGGAGTAAGGAATTCACCCCTCCACTTT. It specifies CASSIRGVRNSPLHF.

V and J are TRBV19 and TRBJ2-7, with a weak D call TRBD1 (5 bases). CDR1 is LNHDA and CDR2 is SQIVND in the germline V gene (reference sequence). The CDR3 runs 14 residues. V was trimmed by 5 bases and J by 3 bases, leaving 14 bases between them. The CDR3 DNA follows: TGTGCCAGTAGTGGTCGACAGAAAAACTACGAGCAGTACTTC. Its translation is CASSGRQKNYEQYF.

The J gene is TRBJ2-7, the V gene TRBV28, with 9 positions matching TRBD1. With 11 bases clipped from V and 4 bases from J, the junction kept 9 bases outside the gene matches. Germline V gene data show CDR1 as MDHEN and CDR2 as SYDVKM. CDR3 length: 13 amino acids. The CDR3 DNA follows: TGTGCCGCACGGGGACAGGGCGTTTACGAGCAGTACTTC. Translation gives CAARGQGVYEQYF.

The gene calls are TRBV10-3 and TRBJ2-7; D is unclear. CDR3 length equals 15 residues. V was pared by 4 bases and J by 0 bases, with 13 bases between. Germline assignment: CDR1 ENHRY and CDR2 SYGVKD. CDR3 DNA sequence: TGTGCCATCAGTGTAGTACTTTCGGGCTCCTACGAGCAGTACTTC. Translation gives CAISVVLSGSYEQYF.

The chain is built from TRBV7-9 and TRBJ2-2; 11 nucleotides match TRBD2. Trimming removed 7 bases from V and 7 bases from J; junction bases left unmatched: 14. The CDR3 is made up of 17 amino acids. Per germline, CDR1 SEHNR and CDR2 FQNEAQ (reference sequence). CDR3 DNA: TGTGCCAGCATCCCCCCGGAACTAGCGGGAGCTGGCGGGGAGCTGTTTTTT. Its protein product is CASIPPELAGAGGELFF.

The CDR3, as DNA: TGCAGCGTTGATGGCCCGCCCCTCCACTTT. This codes for CSVDGPPLHF. The chain is built from TRBV29-1 and TRBJ1-6; D uncertain. Germline CDR1 is SQVTM and CDR2 is ANQGSEA. This CDR3 is 10 amino acids long. Trimming removed 3 bases from V and 13 bases from J, with 7 bases in between.

This clone has more than one count but fewer than ten. V gene TRBV5-1 combines with J gene TRBJ1-1, with 8 bases identical to TRBD1. Germline V gives CDR1 SGHRS, CDR2 YFSETQ. This CDR3 region has 14 residues. The V and J ends lost 4 bases and 0 bases, in that order; junction bases with no gene match: 2. This CDR3 reads CASSQDRVNTEAFF. The CDR3 DNA is TGCGCCAGCAGCCAGGACAGGGTGAACACTGAAGCTTTCTTT.

The chain recombines TRBV27 with TRBJ1-2; 8 bases are a match to TRBD1. The V gene's germline CDR1 is MNHEY and CDR2 SMNVEV (reference sequence). The CDR3 length is 15 residues. The J segment lost 6 bases and the V segment lost 5 bases, leaving 11 bases of the junction unmatched. The CDR3 sequence is CASSPRRGLWDGYTF. CDR3 in DNA: TGTGCCAGCAGTCCGCGCAGGGGGCTATGGGATGGCTACACCTTC.

V usage is TRBV6-4 and J usage is TRBJ1-4; 9 nucleotides agree with TRBD1. The trim removed 2 bases at V and 5 bases at J, leaving 18 bases unmatched. The CDR3 covers 20 residues. Germline V gene lookup returns CDR1 MRHNA and CDR2 SNTAGT. The CDR3 coding sequence is TGTGCCAGCAGTGACGGGGATGGGCTGAGACAGGGGGGAGAGAATGAAAAACTGTTTTTT. Its translation is CASSDGDGLRQGGENEKLFF.

The rearrangement links TRBV3-1 (or the pseudogene TRBV3-2) to TRBJ2-7, with D perhaps matching TRBD1 (5 bases). Deletions cut 8 bases from V and 5 bases from J, with 19 bases between. This CDR3 comprises 14 residues. The germline CDR1 and CDR2 sequences are LGHDT and YNNKEL (reference sequence). CDR3 DNA: TGTGCCAGCCAACAAAGGGGTTTAATGAACGAGCAGTACTTC. Its translation: CASQQRGLMNEQYF.

In this sample, this clone turned up once. J is TRBJ2-6 and V is TRBV28; 14 bases match TRBD2. The CDR3 is made up of 22 amino acids. Germline values: CDR1 MDHEN, CDR2 SYDVKM. Losses at the gene ends were 5 bases for V and 3 bases for J; bases not matched to a gene: 18. CDR3: CASSVPGLAGATKGGGANVLTF. For the CDR3, the DNA is TGTGCCAGCAGTGTCCCGGGACTAGCGGGAGCCACGAAGGGGGGTGGGGCCAACGTCCTGACTTTC.

The chain uses TRBV24-1 and TRBJ2-7; 9 positions match TRBD1. Germline V CDR1 and CDR2: KGHDR, SFDVKD. The CDR3 covers 14 residues. With 4 bases clipped from V and 4 bases from J, the junction kept 4 bases outside the gene matches. CDR3 in DNA: TGTGCCACCAGTGACCCGGGACAGGGATACGAGCAGTACTTC. Translated: CATSDPGQGYEQYF.

The gene calls are TRBV15 and TRBJ2-7; maybe TRBD1 (6 bases). From germline, CDR1 is LNHNV and CDR2 YYDKDF (reference sequence). Trimming pared 0 bases from V and 1 base from J, leaving 7 bases between. The CDR3 has 14 amino acids. CDR3 residues: CATSRDRGSYEQYF. The CDR3 DNA sequence: TGTGCCACCAGCAGAGACAGGGGATCCTACGAGCAGTACTTC.

The chain links TRBV19 to TRBJ2-1; the match to TRBD2 covers 7 bases. The CDR3 is 14 amino acids. V shed 7 bases, J shed 3 bases, and the junction held 6 bases outside the gene matches. Germline-derived CDR1 and CDR2 are LNHDA and SQIVND (reference sequence). The CDR3 loop is CASNRGRDYNEQFF. Here the CDR3 DNA reads TGTGCCAGTAATCGGGGGAGGGACTACAATGAGCAGTTCTTC.

The CDR3 sequence: CASSPPGLAVRMNEQFF. DNA of the CDR3: TGTGCCAGCTCACCACCTGGTCTAGCGGTTAGAATGAATGAGCAGTTCTTC. The chain recombines TRBV18 with TRBJ2-1; 7 bases align to TRBD2. This CDR3 is built from 17 residues. The germline gives CDR1 KGHSH, CDR2 LQKENI. V was pared by 0 bases and J by 7 bases, with 12 bases of the junction left unmatched.

CDR3 bases: TGTGCCAGCAGTTATTCAGGGGTCACTGAAGCTTTCTTT. The encoded protein is CASSYSGVTEAFF. The chain uses TRBV6-2 or TRBV6-3 and TRBJ1-1; D is possibly TRBD1 (6 bases). CDR3 length: 13 amino acids. The germline gives CDR1 MNHEY, CDR2 SVGEGT. Trimming took 3 bases from V and 4 from J, leaving 9 bases between them.

The chain combines TRBV27 with TRBJ2-1; D may be TRBD2 (6 bases). This CDR3 spans 16 amino acids. Looked up from germline, CDR1 is MNHEY and CDR2 is SMNVEV (reference sequence). V was trimmed by 5 bases and J by 0 bases, leaving 14 bases between them. The CDR3 loop is CASSRLAANSYNEQFF. The DNA for the CDR3 is TGTGCCAGCAGTCGATTAGCGGCCAACTCCTACAATGAGCAGTTCTTC.

This sequence joins TRBV6-2 or TRBV6-3 and TRBJ2-7; 8 nucleotides align to TRBD1. This CDR3 comprises 16 residues. Germline trimming cut 6 bases from V and 4 bases from J; bases unmatched to any gene: 14. The V gene's germline CDR1 is MNHEY and CDR2 SVGEGT. CDR3 amino acids: CASSIQAGGHSYEQYF. CDR3 bases: TGTGCCAGCAGCATTCAGGCAGGGGGCCACTCTTACGAGCAGTACTTC.

J is TRBJ2-7 and V is TRBV7-9, with D maybe TRBD2 (5 bases). Trimming took off 5 bases at V and 4 bases at J, with 12 bases between the two ends. The CDR3 has 13 residues. From germline, CDR1 is SEHNR and CDR2 FQNEAQ (reference sequence). DNA of the CDR3: TGTGCCAGCAGCCCGGAGGACTGGTACGAGCAGTACTTC. This sequence encodes CASSPEDWYEQYF. The full variable domain, with the rest looked up from reference TRBV7-9 and TRBJ2-7, is DTGVSQNPRHKITKRGQNVTFRCDPISEHNRLYWYRQTLGQGPEFLTYFQNEAQLEKSRLLSDRFSAERPKGSFSTLEIQRTEQGDSAMYLCASSPEDWYEQYFGPGTRLTVT.

V gene TRBV19 combines with J gene TRBJ1-1, with 8 bases aligning to TRBD1. Germline V gene sequence: CDR1 LNHDA, CDR2 SQIVND (reference sequence). The CDR3 has 15 amino acids. With 5 bases clipped from V and 0 bases from J, the junction kept 5 bases outside the gene matches. The DNA for the CDR3 is TGTGCCAGTAGTGGGACAGGTTGGGTGAACACTGAAGCTTTCTTT. Protein sequence: CASSGTGWVNTEAFF. The whole variable domain, filled in from reference TRBV19 and TRBJ1-1, reads DGGITQSPKYLFRKEGQNVTLSCEQNLNHDAMYWYRQDPGQGLRLIYYSQIVNDFQKGDIAEGYSVSREKKESFPLTVTSAQKNPTAFYLCASSGTGWVNTEAFFGQGTRLTVV.

The chain combines TRBV6-1 with TRBJ2-7, with a weak D call TRBD2 (6 bases). Per the germline V gene, CDR1 is MNHNS and CDR2 is SASEGT. The CDR3 consists of 14 residues. Trimming shortened V by 2 bases and J by 1 base, and 9 bases separated the two germline ends. DNA for the CDR3: TGTGCCAGCAGTGAATCCGGGGGTTCCTACGAGCAGTACTTC. Encoded protein: CASSESGGSYEQYF.

The chain combines TRBV18 with TRBJ2-1; 9 bases are a match to TRBD2. The CDR3 consists of 13 residues. Germline V gene lookup returns CDR1 KGHSH and CDR2 LQKENI. V was pared by 6 bases and J by 9 bases, with 6 bases of the junction left unmatched. The chain's CDR3 is CASSPGLAPEQFF. CDR3 sequence (DNA): TGTGCCAGCTCCCCCGGACTAGCGCCTGAGCAGTTCTTC.

The chain is built from TRBV25-1 and TRBJ2-2, with a tentative D call TRBD2 (6 bases). The CDR3 totals 17 residues. Germline V gene lookup returns CDR1 MGHDK and CDR2 SYGVNS. The germline V and J ends were trimmed by 6 bases and 1 base, with 18 bases remaining between them. The chain's CDR3 is CASSPGGGGMNTGELFF. CDR3 nucleotides: TGTGCCAGCAGCCCCGGCGGTGGAGGGATGAACACCGGGGAGCTGTTTTTT.

The chain employs TRBV30 and TRBJ2-1; tentatively, D is TRBD1 (6 bases). The CDR3 totals 16 residues. V was cut by 2 bases and J by 5 bases, with 19 bases left in between. From germline, CDR1 is GTSNPN and CDR2 SVGIG (reference sequence). DNA for the CDR3: TGTGCCTGGAGTCCTACAGGGCCCGCACATCACAATGAGCAGTTCTTC. It specifies CAWSPTGPAHHNEQFF.

There are a few counts of this clone. This sequence joins TRBV27 and TRBJ2-3; D is possibly TRBD1 (6 bases). V lost 6 bases, J lost 2 bases, and 12 bases lay in between. Germline CDR1 MNHEY, CDR2 SMNVEV (reference sequence). The CDR3 extends over 14 amino acids. CDR3 region: CASSSGQYTDTQYF. The CDR3 nucleotides read TGTGCCAGCAGCAGCGGACAGTACACAGATACGCAGTATTTT.

The V gene is TRBV30, the J gene TRBJ1-6; possible D gene TRBD1, 5 bases. From germline, CDR1 is GTSNPN and CDR2 SVGIG (reference sequence). This CDR3 comprises 14 residues. The germline V and J ends were trimmed by 2 bases and 8 bases, with 13 bases remaining between them. The CDR3 is CAWSPRESHSPLHF. The CDR3 DNA reads TGTGCCTGGAGTCCCAGGGAATCTCATTCACCCCTCCACTTT.